Given below is one T cell receptor (beta chain) in context. No antigen is known for it. Profiling relied on immunoSEQ multiplex PCR, and the TCRdb table lists in-frame clones only, not all of them. The sample records more than 85,000 clones, 89% being singletons. The data were obtained in a study of T cell responses to AZD1222 COVID-19 vaccine. Germline V gives CDR1 LGHDT, CDR2 YNNKEL (reference sequence). The ends were cut back, 10 bases at V and 1 base at J, with 26 bases in the middle. CDR3 length: 19 residues. Notes on the study in general: Of spike-specific TCRs, nearly half reportedly target regions left unmutated in variants. Along spike, vaccine-associated CD4 TCRs were found throughout, with dominance at 160-218 and 743-854. Donors in the cohort were predominantly white British and more often female, and clonal diversity was possibly underestimated.

Pooled together were second doses at about 4 or about 12 weeks. The clonotype comes from an adult who received the AZD1222 COVID-19 vaccine. The chain couples TRBV3-1 (or the pseudogene TRBV3-2) to TRBJ2-6; no definite D call. The sample here was peripheral blood, taken 28 days after the second AZD1222 dose. Here the CDR3 DNA reads TGTGCCACCAAGCCTCGGACCAAGAGCCCACGTTCTGGGGCCAACGTCCTGACTTTC. As protein: CATKPRTKSPRSGANVLTF.